A selection of T cell receptor beta chains follows, all from one sample in a study of blood T cell repertoires in COVID-19. Profiled with immunoSEQ multiplex PCR; TCRdb holds only in-frame clones, not every one. The repertoire has over 200,000 clones, about nine tenths of them found once; the top ten carry around 2.8%. Source material: peripheral blood. Receptors originate from a woman aged 60-75 years with acute or convalescent COVID-19. The CDR3 runs from the conserved cysteine through the conserved F or W. A D gene is named only where the DNA matches it firmly. Only part of the rows carry a size: once, few, many, or a class if the clone is expanded.

- | TRBJ1-5 | TRBV2 | - | TGTGCCAGCACTGCAAGTGGGGGGACTAGCAATCAGCCCCAGCATTTT | CASTASGGTSNQPQHF
once | TRBJ1-5 | TRBV7-6 | - | TGTGCCAGCAGCGCTACAGGTCACAATCAGCCCCAGCATTTT | CASSATGHNQPQHF
- | TRBJ1-2 | TRBV6-5 | TRBD1 | TGTGCCAGCAGGGTCGGGACAGGATATGGCTACACCTTC | CASRVGTGYGYTF
- | TRBJ2-3 | TRBV30 | TRBD2 | TGTGCCTGGTCCCTAGCGGGGGGGGAAGATACGCAGTATTTT | CAWSLAGGEDTQYF
- | TRBJ2-6 | TRBV3-1/TRBV3-2 | TRBD2 | TGTGCCAGCCGATACCGAGCGGGAGTCCCCTCTGGGGCCAACGTCCTGACTTTC | CASRYRAGVPSGANVLTF
- | TRBJ2-1 | TRBV4-2 | TRBD2 | TGTGCCAGCAGCCGGACAGGGGGGACTAGCGGGAGGACCAATGAGCAGTTCTTC | CASSRTGGTSGRTNEQFF
- | TRBJ1-2 | TRBV4-2 | TRBD1 | TGTGCCAGCAGCCAGGTGGGACAGGGGGTTAGCTATGGCTACACCTTC | CASSQVGQGVSYGYTF
- | TRBJ1-5 | TRBV27 | TRBD1 | TGTGCCAGCAGTTTCCGGACAGGAAGCAATCAGCCCCAGCATTTT | CASSFRTGSNQPQHF
- | TRBJ2-3 | TRBV19 | TRBD1 | TGTGCCAGTAGTATTCAGGACAGGGGAAATACGCAGTATTTT | CASSIQDRGNTQYF
once | TRBJ2-2 | TRBV6-1 | - | TGTGCCAGCAGTGATTACCTAGGCAGGGTCACCGGGGAGCTGTTTTTT | CASSDYLGRVTGELFF
- | TRBJ2-7 | TRBV2 | - | TGTGCCAGCAGGGAAGGCAGCTCCTACGAGCAGTACTTC | CASREGSSYEQYF
- | TRBJ1-5 | TRBV2 | - | TGTGCCAGCAGTGAATTCTACAATCAGCCCCAGCATTTT | CASSEFYNQPQHF
- | TRBJ1-2 | TRBV6-5 | TRBD1 | TGTGCCAGCACCGAGACAGGGAATAACTATGGCTACACCTTC | CASTETGNNYGYTF
- | TRBJ1-4 | TRBV4-2 | - | TGTGCCAGCAGCCCCGGGAGGGTTGGGGCTAATGAAAAACTGTTTTTT | CASSPGRVGANEKLFF
- | TRBJ1-3 | TRBV5-1 | TRBD1 | TGCGCCAGCAGCTTGACGGGACAGGGGGCTGGAAACACCATATATTTT | CASSLTGQGAGNTIYF
- | TRBJ2-1 | TRBV18 | TRBD2 | TGTGCCAGCTCACCACTGACTAGCGTCTCCTACAATGAGCAGTTCTTC | CASSPLTSVSYNEQFF
- | TRBJ2-2 | TRBV21-1 | - | TGTGCCAGCAGCTCGGGGGTCATCGGAACCGGGGAGCTGTTTTTT | CASSSGVIGTGELFF
- | TRBJ2-1 | TRBV5-1 | TRBD2 | TGCGCCAGCAGCTTGGTAGCGGGGACGAACAATGAGCAGTTCTTC | CASSLVAGTNNEQFF
- | TRBJ2-3 | TRBV15 | TRBD1 | TGTGCCACCAGCAGAGATCCCCCAGGGGGCCCAGATACGCAGTATTTT | CATSRDPPGGPDTQYF
- | TRBJ1-3 | TRBV11-2 | - | TGTGCCAGCAGCTTAGGGCAGGAGGCTGGAAACACCATATATTTT | CASSLGQEAGNTIYF
- | TRBJ2-2 | TRBV4-3 | TRBD2 | TGCGCCAGCAGCCAAGGGGCGGCGGGAGTCACCGGGGAGCTGTTTTTT | CASSQGAAGVTGELFF
- | TRBJ1-1 | TRBV19 | TRBD1 | TGTGCCAGTAGACTTGGGACAGGGGGAAAAACTGAAGCTTTCTTT | CASRLGTGGKTEAFF